One sample yielded the 7 T cell receptor beta chains listed below, sequenced in a study of glioma-infiltrating T cells (dated by TCRdb to about 2016). Sequencing was carried out with an Illumina MiSeq. TCR alpha and beta CDR3 regions were amplified with the iRepertoire nested amplicon-rescue multiplex PCR (arm-PCR) platform from RNA. In-frame beta chains were kept once TCRdb had trimmed the public reads at Q25 with fastp and called clones with MiXCR. Identical CDR3 protein sequences are pooled into one entry, listed with their most common genes and DNA. In all, the sample holds approximately 110,000 distinct CDR3 sequences, and roughly 20% of those were seen once. Around 15% of the sample is held by the ten biggest clonotypes. The specimen sequenced was glioma tissue, nonneoplastic brain tissue, or PBMCs (not recorded which). The receptors derive from a human donor with low-grade glioma or glioblastoma, undergoing nonglioma brain surgery, or in good health (not recorded which).

This clonotype was seen ten or more times. The CDR3 DNA reads TGTGCCAGCAGCTTAAACGGTGCTAGGGGAAATATAGTCTACGAGCAGTACTTC. The encoded protein is CASSLNGARGNIVYEQYF. The gene calls are TRBV7-2 and TRBJ2-7, with D perhaps TRBD1 (5 bases). The CDR3 runs to 18 residues. Germline V gives CDR1 SGHTA, CDR2 FQGNSA. Trimming removed 2 bases at V and 3 bases at J, with 23 bases between.

This clonotype was found many times. The rearrangement joins TRBV7-6 to TRBJ2-1, with 10 bases matching TRBD2. V shed 3 bases, J shed 5 bases, and the junction held 1 base outside the gene matches. CDR3 length: 14 amino acids. Germline V gene sequence: CDR1 SGHVS, CDR2 FNYEAQ. CDR3 sequence reads: CASSLGLANNEQFF. The DNA for the CDR3 is TGTGCCAGCAGCTTGGGACTAGCGAACAATGAGCAGTTCTTC.

This clonotype was counted at least ten times. At one of its ends the junction is not consistent with the germline gene, which may arise from a read error. The chain carries TRBV2 and TRBJ2-4; no clear D gene. Germline CDR1 is SNHLY and CDR2 is FYNNEI. CDR3 length equals 11 residues. CDR3 bases: TGTGCCAGCAGTGAAGACCAAACCCCGTGCTTC. It translates to CASSEDQTPCF. Together with reference TRBV2 and TRBJ2-4, the CDR3 gives the full variable domain: EPEVTQTPSHQVTQMGQEVILRCVPISNHLYFYWYRQILGQKVEFLVSFYNNEISEKSEIFDDQFSVERPDGSNFTLKIRSTKLEDSAMYFCASSEDQTPCFGAGTRLSVL.

This clonotype was recorded at least ten times. The chain combines TRBV2 with TRBJ2-1; 10 bases map to TRBD2. From germline, CDR1 is SNHLY and CDR2 FYNNEI. The CDR3 has 14 amino acids. The V segment lost 7 bases and the J segment 2 bases; nucleotides outside the gene matches: 2. The CDR3 region is CASIAGGTYNEQFF. CDR3 DNA: TGTGCCAGCATAGCGGGAGGAACCTACAATGAGCAGTTCTTC.

A few counts support this clonotype. This chain links TRBV9 with TRBJ2-4; 15 bases agree with TRBD2. Trimming removed 3 bases from V and 0 bases from J; junction bases left unmatched: 4. This CDR3 contains 18 residues. Germline V gene data show CDR1 as SGDLS and CDR2 as YYNGEE. CDR3 bases: TGTGCCAGCAGCGCGGGACTAGCGGGAGGCCCAGCCAAAAACATTCAGTACTTC. It codes for CASSAGLAGGPAKNIQYF.

This clonotype has only a few counts. The gene calls are TRBV10-1 and TRBJ1-1; D is undetermined. V shed 4 bases and J shed 1 base, with 19 bases lying between them. Per germline, CDR1 WNHNN and CDR2 SYGVQD (reference sequence). This CDR3 is built from 17 residues. CDR3 in amino acids: CASSAGPRAKKNTEAFF. The CDR3 coding sequence is TGCGCCAGCAGTGCGGGTCCGAGGGCCAAAAAGAACACTGAAGCTTTCTTT.

The chain uses TRBV12-3 or TRBV12-4 and TRBJ1-5; no reliable D call. This CDR3 comprises 14 residues. The ends were cut back, 3 bases at V and 2 bases at J, with 8 bases in the middle. This CDR3 reads CASSFGQRNQPQHF. The CDR3 nucleotides read TGTGCCAGCAGTTTTGGCCAACGCAATCAGCCCCAGCATTTT.